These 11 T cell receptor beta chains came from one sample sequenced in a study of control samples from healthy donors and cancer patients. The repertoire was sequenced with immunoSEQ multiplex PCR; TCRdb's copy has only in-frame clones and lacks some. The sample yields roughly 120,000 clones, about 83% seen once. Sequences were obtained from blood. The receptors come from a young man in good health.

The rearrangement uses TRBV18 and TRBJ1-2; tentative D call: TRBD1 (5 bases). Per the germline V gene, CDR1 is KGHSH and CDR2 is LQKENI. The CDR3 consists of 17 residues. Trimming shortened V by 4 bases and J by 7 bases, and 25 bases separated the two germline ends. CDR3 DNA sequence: TGTGCCAGCTCACTTAACCCCTCAGGCGGGTATAGGGGTGGCTACACCTTC. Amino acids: CASSLNPSGGYRGGYTF.

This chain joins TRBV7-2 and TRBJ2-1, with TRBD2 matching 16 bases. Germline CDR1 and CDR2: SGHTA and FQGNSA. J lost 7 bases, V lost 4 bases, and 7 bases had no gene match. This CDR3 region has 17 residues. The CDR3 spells CASSSGLAGGPMNEQFF. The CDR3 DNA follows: TGTGCCAGCAGCTCGGGACTAGCGGGGGGGCCTATGAATGAGCAGTTCTTC.

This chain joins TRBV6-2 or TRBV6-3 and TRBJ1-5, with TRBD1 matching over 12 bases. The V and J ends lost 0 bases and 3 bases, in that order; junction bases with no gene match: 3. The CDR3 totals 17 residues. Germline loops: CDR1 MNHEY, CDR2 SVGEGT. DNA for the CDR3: TGTGCCAGCAGTTACTCGGGGGACAGGGGGCTCAATCAGCCCCAGCATTTT. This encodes CASSYSGDRGLNQPQHF.

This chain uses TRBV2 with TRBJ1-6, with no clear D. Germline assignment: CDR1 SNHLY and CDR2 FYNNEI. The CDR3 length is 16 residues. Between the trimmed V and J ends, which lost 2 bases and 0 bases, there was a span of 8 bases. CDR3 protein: CASSESAVSYNSPLHF. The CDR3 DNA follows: TGTGCCAGCAGTGAATCAGCCGTCTCCTATAATTCACCCCTCCACTTT.

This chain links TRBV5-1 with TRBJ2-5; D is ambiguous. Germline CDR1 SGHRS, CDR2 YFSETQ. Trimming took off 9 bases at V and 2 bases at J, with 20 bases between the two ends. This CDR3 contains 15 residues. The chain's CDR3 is CATTDGQQLQETQYF. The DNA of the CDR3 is TGCGCCACCACCGACGGGCAGCAGCTACAAGAGACCCAGTACTTC.

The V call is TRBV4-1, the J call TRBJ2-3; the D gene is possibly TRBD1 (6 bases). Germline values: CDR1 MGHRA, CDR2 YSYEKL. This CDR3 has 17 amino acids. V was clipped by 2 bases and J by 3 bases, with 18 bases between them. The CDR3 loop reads CASSQTPHRAETDTQYF. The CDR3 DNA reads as TGCGCCAGCAGCCAAACCCCACACAGGGCTGAGACAGATACGCAGTATTTT.

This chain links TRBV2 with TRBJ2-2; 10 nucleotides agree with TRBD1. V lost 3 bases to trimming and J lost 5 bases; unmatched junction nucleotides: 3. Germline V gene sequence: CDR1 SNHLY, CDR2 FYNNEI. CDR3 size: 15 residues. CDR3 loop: CASSDGQGGTGELFF. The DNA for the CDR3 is TGTGCCAGCAGTGATGGACAGGGGGGGACCGGGGAGCTGTTTTTT. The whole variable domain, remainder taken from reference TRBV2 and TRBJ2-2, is EPEVTQTPSHQVTQMGQEVILRCVPISNHLYFYWYRQILGQKVEFLVSFYNNEISEKSEIFDDQFSVERPDGSNFTLKIRSTKLEDSAMYFCASSDGQGGTGELFFGEGSRLTVL.

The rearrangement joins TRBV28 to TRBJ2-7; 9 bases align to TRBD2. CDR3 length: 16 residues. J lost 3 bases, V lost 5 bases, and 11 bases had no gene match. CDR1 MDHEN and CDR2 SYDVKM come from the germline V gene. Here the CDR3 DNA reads TGTGCCAGCAGTAGATCCGGGACTAGCAAGGTCTACGAGCAGTACGTC. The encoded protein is CASSRSGTSKVYEQYV.

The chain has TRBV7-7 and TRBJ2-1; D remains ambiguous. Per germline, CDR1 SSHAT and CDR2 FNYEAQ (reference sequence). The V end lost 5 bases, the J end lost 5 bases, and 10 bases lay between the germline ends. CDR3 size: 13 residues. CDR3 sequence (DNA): TGTGCCAGCAGCCGTCAGACCAACAATGAGCAGTTCTTC. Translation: CASSRQTNNEQFF.

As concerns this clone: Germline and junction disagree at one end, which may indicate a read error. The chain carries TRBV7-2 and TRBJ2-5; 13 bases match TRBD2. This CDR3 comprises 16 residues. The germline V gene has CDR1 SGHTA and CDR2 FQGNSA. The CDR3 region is CASREGLAGTQGTQYF. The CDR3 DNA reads TGTGCCAGCAGGGAGGGACTAGCGGGGACTCAAGGGACCCAGTACTTC.

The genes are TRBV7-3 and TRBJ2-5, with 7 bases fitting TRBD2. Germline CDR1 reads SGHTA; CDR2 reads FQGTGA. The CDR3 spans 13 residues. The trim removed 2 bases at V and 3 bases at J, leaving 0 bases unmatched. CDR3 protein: CASSLGLEETQYF. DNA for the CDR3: TGTGCCAGCAGCTTAGGACTAGAAGAGACCCAGTACTTC.